This TCR beta chain was sequenced during a study of shared clonotypes between healthy human individuals. Looking at the study overall: Researchers assigned three CD4 naive, three CD4 memory, two CD8 naive and one CD8 memory plate to each donor. Findings of the study overall: Owing to a small donor count, the genetic and exposure-history diversity represented was limited. Clonotypes shared by all four sorted-subset donors had higher generation probabilities than non-shared clonotypes.

On this clone: What it binds is unknown.

The table came from immunoSEQ multiplex PCR; TCRdb's copy has only in-frame clones and leaves some out. The sample shows roughly 2.2 million clones, roughly 93% of them seen only once. The trim removed 4 bases at V and 5 bases at J, leaving 9 bases unmatched. Germline V gene sequence: CDR1 SGHRS, CDR2 YFSETQ. This CDR3 has 15 residues. The chain carries TRBV5-1 and TRBJ2-5, with 9 positions matching TRBD2. The sample comprised naive CD4+ T cells from PBMCs. Subset noted: CD45RA+ positively selected. The clonotype originates from a man aged 18 to 30 in good health. Some clones in this sample may be carry-over from other donors' samples. The CDR3 spells CASSVSGRSLETQYF. CDR3 coding DNA: TGCGCCAGCAGCGTCAGCGGGAGGTCTCTGGAGACCCAGTACTTC.